This TCR beta chain was captured by sequencing in a study of T cells in Graves' hyperthyroidism and ophthalmopathy. Findings and caveats of the study: Researchers found most expanded thyroid clonotypes above 0.001 in blood as well. Model-based prediction identified ophthalmopathy a median about 6 months prior to its onset.

CDR3 length: 16 amino acids. From germline, CDR1 is SNHLY and CDR2 FYNNEI. J was trimmed by 5 bases and V by 6 bases; bases with no gene match: 8. At least 3 on the Clinical Activity Score was recorded for ophthalmopathy patients, who also had NOSPECS grade at least 4 and duration under 3 months. From 10 ml of fresh peripheral blood, PBMCs were isolated. This clonotype was recorded at least ten times. Antigen unknown. Template material for amplifying TCR beta CDR3 regions consisted of RNA transcripts. The HTBI primer set was used in a first-round RT-PCR of the TCR CDR3. TCRdb re-called the multiplex PCR reads with MiXCR, one entry per CDR3 protein. In the table there are about 410,000 distinct CDR3 sequences, roughly 15% of which are singletons.

The specimen was blood. This clonotype was sampled from a man between 18 and 35 years old with Graves' ophthalmopathy. V usage is TRBV2 and J usage is TRBJ2-5, with 14 nucleotides matching TRBD2. CDR3 loop: CASRTGTSGSWETQYF. In DNA form, the CDR3 reads TGTGCCAGCAGAACCGGGACTAGCGGGAGTTGGGAGACCCAGTACTTC.